The present T cell receptor beta chain was sequenced within a study of shared clonotypes between healthy human individuals. On this clone itself: Its antigen is unknown.

The study's findings and limits: Sequencing of the sorted subsets was shown by rarefaction to be incomplete despite large depth.

The naive CD8 subset, CD45RO-negative cells positively selected for CCR7, excluded terminally differentiated effector memory CD45RA+ cells. Per the germline V gene, CDR1 is SQVTM and CDR2 is ANQGSEA. The length of the CDR3 is 15 residues. Trimming cost V 7 bases and J 2 bases; bases outside gene matches: 8. Some 30,000 T cell genomes (about 210 ng DNA) went into each sorted-subset replicate. Under the authors' procedure: Junction-only sequences without quality scores were provided by ImmunoSEQ, so filtering was different. Sequencing used immunoSEQ multiplex PCR; TCRdb keeps in-frame clones, though not all of them. D and trimming come from the DNA, and the V and J calls and clone size come from that table. Among millions of clones listed, just under 95% were seen once.

This TCR was recovered from a man younger than 35 in good health. The V and J genes are TRBV29-1 and TRBJ2-7, with TRBD2 identical over 13 bases. The sequencing sample was made of naive CD8+ T cells sorted from blood. The DNA of the CDR3 is TGCAGCGAACTAGCGGGAGGGCCATGCCCCTACGAGCAGTACTTC. This sequence encodes CSELAGGPCPYEQYF.